This is a list of T cell receptor beta chains from one sample in a study of CD8 T cells in Susac syndrome. MiXCR, applied by TCRdb to the immunoSEQ multiplex PCR reads, yields one record per CDR3 protein. Among 120,000 to 150,000 distinct CDR3 sequences listed, approximately 94% were seen once. The sequencing sample was made of CD4+ T cells from PBMCs. All receptors derive from a human donor with Susac syndrome. Each CDR3 is given with its conserved first and last residue. A D gene is named only where the DNA matches it firmly. The size of a clone is reported for some rows only, either as once, few or many, or as a class for expanded clones.

len: 13; j_gene: TRBJ2-5; v_gene: TRBV7-2; abundance: NA; d_gene: NA; CDR3nt: TGTGCCAGTGCCGGGGGCGCAGGAGAGACCCAGTACTTC; CDR3aa: CASAGGAGETQYF
len: 15; j_gene: TRBJ1-2; v_gene: TRBV20-1; abundance: NA; d_gene: NA; CDR3nt: TGCAGTGCTAGGAGCTTCTCCGGGGCGCGCTATGGCTACACCTTC; CDR3aa: CSARSFSGARYGYTF
len: 15; j_gene: TRBJ2-1; v_gene: TRBV29-1; abundance: NA; d_gene: TRBD2; CDR3nt: TGCAGCGCCCGACCGGGGGGGGTGGCCCCCAATGAGCAGTTCTTC; CDR3aa: CSARPGGVAPNEQFF
len: 16; j_gene: TRBJ1-3; v_gene: TRBV5-1; abundance: NA; d_gene: TRBD1; CDR3nt: TGCGCCAGCAGCACCGGACAGGGATTCTCTGGAAACACCATATATTTT; CDR3aa: CASSTGQGFSGNTIYF
len: 12; j_gene: TRBJ1-3; v_gene: TRBV29-1; abundance: NA; d_gene: NA; CDR3nt: TGCAGCGTCGGTGCCTCTGGAAACACCATATATTTT; CDR3aa: CSVGASGNTIYF
len: 15; j_gene: TRBJ2-1; v_gene: TRBV20-1; abundance: NA; d_gene: TRBD2; CDR3nt: TGCAGTGCTAGAGATTCGCTAGCGGGCTACAATGAGCAGTTCTTC; CDR3aa: CSARDSLAGYNEQFF
len: 16; j_gene: TRBJ2-4; v_gene: TRBV12-3/TRBV12-4; abundance: NA; d_gene: NA; CDR3nt: TGTGCCAGCAGTCCGAGAGCGAGTCCAGCCAAAAACATTCAGTACTTC; CDR3aa: CASSPRASPAKNIQYF
len: 13; j_gene: TRBJ2-3; v_gene: TRBV6-5; abundance: NA; d_gene: NA; CDR3nt: TGTGCCAGCAGTTATTCATCGGGAGATACGCAGTATTTT; CDR3aa: CASSYSSGDTQYF
len: 14; j_gene: TRBJ2-5; v_gene: TRBV2; abundance: NA; d_gene: NA; CDR3nt: TGTGCCAGCAGTCCGGGGGCTCTAGTGGAGACCCAGTACTTC; CDR3aa: CASSPGALVETQYF
len: 15; j_gene: TRBJ2-5; v_gene: TRBV6-2/TRBV6-3; abundance: NA; d_gene: NA; CDR3nt: TGTGCCAGCAGCTGGGCCGGGACCGCGTTTGAGACCCAGTACTTC; CDR3aa: CASSWAGTAFETQYF
len: 16; j_gene: TRBJ2-1; v_gene: TRBV12-3/TRBV12-4; abundance: NA; d_gene: NA; CDR3nt: TGTGCCAGCAGTTTAGCGCTCGGACCAGCTCTCGATGAGCAGTTCTTC; CDR3aa: CASSLALGPALDEQFF
len: 13; j_gene: TRBJ2-5; v_gene: TRBV7-3; abundance: NA; d_gene: NA; CDR3nt: TGTGCCAGCTCCCAAGGCAGGGAGGAGACCCAGTACTTC; CDR3aa: CASSQGREETQYF
len: 14; j_gene: TRBJ2-2; v_gene: TRBV6-5; abundance: NA; d_gene: TRBD1; CDR3nt: TGTGCCAGCATGCGACAGGGGGCGGCCGGGGAGCTGTTTTTT; CDR3aa: CASMRQGAAGELFF
len: 15; j_gene: TRBJ1-1; v_gene: TRBV7-6; abundance: NA; d_gene: TRBD1; CDR3nt: TGTGCCAGCAGCACCCGGACAGGGAAGAACACTGAAGCTTTCTTT; CDR3aa: CASSTRTGKNTEAFF
len: 13; j_gene: TRBJ1-1; v_gene: TRBV7-3; abundance: few; d_gene: NA; CDR3nt: TGTGCCAGCAGCTTCCGGATGAACACTGAAGCTTTCTTT; CDR3aa: CASSFRMNTEAFF
len: 14; j_gene: TRBJ1-1; v_gene: TRBV20-1; abundance: NA; d_gene: TRBD1; CDR3nt: TGCAGTGCTAGAGAGGGACAGGGACCAACTGAAGCTTTCTTT; CDR3aa: CSAREGQGPTEAFF
len: 14; j_gene: TRBJ2-1; v_gene: TRBV20-1; abundance: NA; d_gene: NA; CDR3nt: TGCAGTCTTAAAGGTCGCGGGCGCTACAATGAGCAGTTCTTC; CDR3aa: CSLKGRGRYNEQFF
len: 15; j_gene: TRBJ1-6; v_gene: TRBV6-6; abundance: NA; d_gene: NA; CDR3nt: TGTGCCAGCAGTTACTTCACAGGAGCTAATTCACCCCTCCACTTT; CDR3aa: CASSYFTGANSPLHF
len: 12; j_gene: TRBJ1-1; v_gene: TRBV29-1; abundance: NA; d_gene: NA; CDR3nt: TGCAGCGTTGAAGATCCTGGCACTGAAGCTTTCTTT; CDR3aa: CSVEDPGTEAFF
len: 14; j_gene: TRBJ2-1; v_gene: TRBV4-2; abundance: once; d_gene: NA; CDR3nt: TGTGCCAGCAGCCAAGATTTACAGTACAATGAGCAGTTCTTC; CDR3aa: CASSQDLQYNEQFF
len: 15; j_gene: TRBJ2-5; v_gene: TRBV28; abundance: NA; d_gene: TRBD2; CDR3nt: TGTGCCAGCAGCCTCATAGCGGGGGGAAGGGAGACCCAGTACTTC; CDR3aa: CASSLIAGGRETQYF
len: 12; j_gene: TRBJ1-3; v_gene: TRBV19; abundance: NA; d_gene: NA; CDR3nt: TGTGCCATACAGGGTGCTGGAAACACCATATATTTT; CDR3aa: CAIQGAGNTIYF
len: 17; j_gene: TRBJ2-5; v_gene: TRBV20-1; abundance: NA; d_gene: TRBD2; CDR3nt: TGCAGTGCAACAGCGGGACTAGCGGGGGGAACCCAAGAGACCCAGTACTTC; CDR3aa: CSATAGLAGGTQETQYF
len: 16; j_gene: TRBJ1-6; v_gene: TRBV12-3/TRBV12-4; abundance: NA; d_gene: NA; CDR3nt: TGTGCCAGCACCCCTAGGGTGAGCTCCTATAATTCACCCCTCCACTTT; CDR3aa: CASTPRVSSYNSPLHF
len: 13; j_gene: TRBJ2-6; v_gene: TRBV11-2; abundance: NA; d_gene: NA; CDR3nt: TGTGCCAGCAGCTCCCGGGACGCCAACGTCCTGACTTTC; CDR3aa: CASSSRDANVLTF
len: 12; j_gene: TRBJ1-2; v_gene: TRBV5-4; abundance: NA; d_gene: NA; CDR3nt: TGTGCCAGCAGCTTGGAGTGGATCGGCTACACCTTC; CDR3aa: CASSLEWIGYTF
len: 10; j_gene: TRBJ1-2; v_gene: TRBV20-1; abundance: NA; d_gene: NA; CDR3nt: TGCAGTGCTAGTCGTTATGGCTACACCTTC; CDR3aa: CSASRYGYTF
len: 13; j_gene: TRBJ1-5; v_gene: TRBV20-1; abundance: NA; d_gene: NA; CDR3nt: TGCAGTGCTGAGGGGGAGGAAAGTCAGCCCCAGCATTTT; CDR3aa: CSAEGEESQPQHF
len: 14; j_gene: TRBJ2-1; v_gene: TRBV19; abundance: NA; d_gene: NA; CDR3nt: TGTGCCACCCGTGCCGGGTCGGCGTCGGGTGAGCAGTTCTTC; CDR3aa: CATRAGSASGEQFF
len: 13; j_gene: TRBJ1-1; v_gene: TRBV18; abundance: NA; d_gene: NA; CDR3nt: TGTGCCAGCTCACGAGACAAGAACACTGAAGCTTTCTTT; CDR3aa: CASSRDKNTEAFF
len: 13; j_gene: TRBJ1-1; v_gene: TRBV14; abundance: NA; d_gene: NA; CDR3nt: TGTGCCAGCAGCCCTGGGATAAACACTGAAGCTTTCTTT; CDR3aa: CASSPGINTEAFF
len: 13; j_gene: TRBJ1-4; v_gene: TRBV12-3/TRBV12-4; abundance: NA; d_gene: NA; CDR3nt: TGTGCCAGCAGCCCATTCACTAATGAAAAACTGTTTTTT; CDR3aa: CASSPFTNEKLFF
len: 14; j_gene: TRBJ2-1; v_gene: TRBV29-1; abundance: NA; d_gene: TRBD2; CDR3nt: TGCAGCGTTGTTTCGGGGGGGCCCTACAATGAGCAGTTCTTC; CDR3aa: CSVVSGGPYNEQFF
len: 13; j_gene: TRBJ2-5; v_gene: TRBV27; abundance: NA; d_gene: NA; CDR3nt: TGTGCCAGCAGTGGGTGGACGGAAGGGACCCAGTACTTC; CDR3aa: CASSGWTEGTQYF
len: 11; j_gene: TRBJ2-7; v_gene: TRBV20-1; abundance: NA; d_gene: NA; CDR3nt: TGCAGTGCTATCGGCTCCTACGAGCAGTACTTC; CDR3aa: CSAIGSYEQYF
len: 15; j_gene: TRBJ1-2; v_gene: TRBV29-1; abundance: NA; d_gene: NA; CDR3nt: TGCAGCGTTGATGCTAAACGACCAGCTGGCTTCGGTTACACCTTC; CDR3aa: CSVDAKRPAGFGYTF
len: 13; j_gene: TRBJ2-1; v_gene: TRBV6-2/TRBV6-3; abundance: NA; d_gene: NA; CDR3nt: TGTGCCAGCAGTTACTCGAAGAGGGATGAGCAGTTCTTC; CDR3aa: CASSYSKRDEQFF
len: 13; j_gene: TRBJ1-1; v_gene: TRBV29-1; abundance: NA; d_gene: NA; CDR3nt: TGCAGCGTTTCGAGACAGCTGAACACTGAAGCTTTCTTT; CDR3aa: CSVSRQLNTEAFF
len: 13; j_gene: TRBJ1-1; v_gene: TRBV20-1; abundance: once; d_gene: NA; CDR3nt: TGCAGTGCTAGAGGTAGGAGGGCCCCTGAAGCTTTCTTT; CDR3aa: CSARGRRAPEAFF
len: 11; j_gene: TRBJ2-7; v_gene: TRBV29-1; abundance: once; d_gene: TRBD2; CDR3nt: TGCAGCGTGCGGGGGGGCTACGAGCAGTACTTC; CDR3aa: CSVRGGYEQYF
len: 13; j_gene: TRBJ1-2; v_gene: TRBV28; abundance: NA; d_gene: NA; CDR3nt: TGTGCCAGCAGTTCCGATATGGACGGGGGCTACACCTTC; CDR3aa: CASSSDMDGGYTF
len: 16; j_gene: TRBJ1-2; v_gene: TRBV2; abundance: once; d_gene: NA; CDR3nt: TGTGCCAGCAGTGAGCAGGACCCGTCACTAAACTATGGCTACACCTTC; CDR3aa: CASSEQDPSLNYGYTF
len: 13; j_gene: TRBJ1-6; v_gene: TRBV4-1; abundance: NA; d_gene: NA; CDR3nt: TGCGCCAGCAGCCAAGACAGGGAAACACCCCTCCACTTT; CDR3aa: CASSQDRETPLHF
len: 13; j_gene: TRBJ2-7; v_gene: TRBV29-1; abundance: NA; d_gene: NA; CDR3nt: TGCAGCGTTGCCGTAGGGGACTCCTACGAGCAGTACTTC; CDR3aa: CSVAVGDSYEQYF
len: 12; j_gene: TRBJ1-1; v_gene: TRBV18; abundance: NA; d_gene: NA; CDR3nt: TGTGCCAGCTCACCACCTATAGGTGAAGCTTTCTTT; CDR3aa: CASSPPIGEAFF
len: 14; j_gene: TRBJ1-2; v_gene: TRBV24-1; abundance: NA; d_gene: NA; CDR3nt: TGTGCCACCAGTGACCGGAACAGGGTTTTTGGCTACACCTTC; CDR3aa: CATSDRNRVFGYTF
len: 12; j_gene: TRBJ2-3; v_gene: TRBV2; abundance: NA; d_gene: NA; CDR3nt: TGTGCCAGCAGGACCAACACAGATACGCAGTATTTT; CDR3aa: CASRTNTDTQYF
len: 14; j_gene: TRBJ1-2; v_gene: TRBV5-4; abundance: NA; d_gene: NA; CDR3nt: TGTGCCAGCAGCTTGGGGCAGGGGAACTATGGCTACACCTTC; CDR3aa: CASSLGQGNYGYTF
len: 13; j_gene: TRBJ1-1; v_gene: TRBV6-1; abundance: few; d_gene: TRBD1; CDR3nt: TGTGCCAGCCTCCCAGGGGGGTACACTGAAGCTTTCTTT; CDR3aa: CASLPGGYTEAFF
len: 12; j_gene: TRBJ1-1; v_gene: TRBV29-1; abundance: NA; d_gene: NA; CDR3nt: TGCAGCGCGCATTACATGAACACTGAAGCTTTCTTT; CDR3aa: CSAHYMNTEAFF
len: 13; j_gene: TRBJ1-4; v_gene: TRBV29-1; abundance: NA; d_gene: NA; CDR3nt: TGCGGCACCACGTCGGACGGAAATGAAAAACTGTTTTTT; CDR3aa: CGTTSDGNEKLFF
len: 14; j_gene: TRBJ2-3; v_gene: TRBV29-1; abundance: NA; d_gene: TRBD2; CDR3nt: TGCAGCTCCGCGGGGGGAGGTAGCACAGATACGCAGTATTTT; CDR3aa: CSSAGGGSTDTQYF
len: 15; j_gene: TRBJ2-1; v_gene: TRBV6-5; abundance: NA; d_gene: NA; CDR3nt: TGTGCCAGCAGTTCCCATAGGGGGGTCCCCAATGAGCAGTTCTTC; CDR3aa: CASSSHRGVPNEQFF
len: 14; j_gene: TRBJ1-5; v_gene: TRBV20-1; abundance: NA; d_gene: NA; CDR3nt: TGCAGTGCTAGAGCCGGGGCCGGCATTCAGCCCCAGCATTTT; CDR3aa: CSARAGAGIQPQHF
len: 12; j_gene: TRBJ1-2; v_gene: TRBV12-3/TRBV12-4; abundance: NA; d_gene: NA; CDR3nt: TGTGCCAGCAGTCCTGGGGTGAATGGCTACACCTTC; CDR3aa: CASSPGVNGYTF